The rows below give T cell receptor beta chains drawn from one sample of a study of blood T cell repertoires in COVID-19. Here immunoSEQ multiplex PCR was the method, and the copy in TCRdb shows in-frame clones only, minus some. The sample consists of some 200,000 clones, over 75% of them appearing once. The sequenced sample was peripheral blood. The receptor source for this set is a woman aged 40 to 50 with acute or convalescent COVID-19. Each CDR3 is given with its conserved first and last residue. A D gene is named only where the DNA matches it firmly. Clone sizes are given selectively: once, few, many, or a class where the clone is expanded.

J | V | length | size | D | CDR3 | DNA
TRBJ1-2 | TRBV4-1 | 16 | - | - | CASSQAEGGFAYGYTF | TGCGCCAGCAGCCAAGCCGAGGGGGGGTTTGCCTATGGCTACACCTTC
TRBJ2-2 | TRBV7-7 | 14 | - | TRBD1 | CASQQGTNTGELFF | TGTGCCAGCCAACAGGGGACGAACACCGGGGAGCTGTTTTTT
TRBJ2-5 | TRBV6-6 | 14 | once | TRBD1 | CASSEGQGMGTQYF | TGTGCCAGCAGTGAGGGACAGGGTATGGGGACCCAGTACTTC
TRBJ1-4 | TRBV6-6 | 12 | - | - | CASGPSKEKLFF | TGTGCCAGCGGGCCTTCTAAAGAAAAACTGTTTTTT
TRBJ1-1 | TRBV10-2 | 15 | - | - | CASSTTTGLNTEAFF | TGCGCCAGCAGCACAACTACAGGGCTGAACACTGAAGCTTTCTTT
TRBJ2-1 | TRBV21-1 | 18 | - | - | CASSSKTTARRGRNEQFF | TGTGCCAGCAGCTCCAAGACCACCGCACGGCGAGGGAGGAATGAGCAGTTCTTC
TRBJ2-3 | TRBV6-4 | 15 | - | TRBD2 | CASSVAGEGTDTQYF | TGTGCCAGCAGCGTAGCGGGGGAGGGCACAGATACGCAGTATTTT
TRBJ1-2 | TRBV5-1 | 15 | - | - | CASSLEVRGQRGYTF | TGCGCCAGCAGCTTGGAAGTCCGGGGACAAAGAGGCTACACCTTC
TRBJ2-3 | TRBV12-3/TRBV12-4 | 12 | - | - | CASTSRADTQYF | TGTGCCAGCACCTCCAGGGCAGATACGCAGTATTTT
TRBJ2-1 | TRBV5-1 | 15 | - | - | CASSLGGFSYNEQFF | TGCGCCAGCAGCTTGGGAGGTTTCTCCTACAATGAGCAGTTCTTC
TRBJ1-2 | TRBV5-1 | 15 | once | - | CASSSYGVANYGYTF | TGCGCCAGCAGTTCCTACGGTGTAGCTAACTATGGCTACACCTTC
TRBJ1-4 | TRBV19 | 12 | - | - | CASTETREKLFF | TGTGCCAGTACGGAGACGCGAGAAAAACTGTTTTTT
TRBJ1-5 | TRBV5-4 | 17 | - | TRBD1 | CASSLDLTGQGNQPQHF | TGTGCCAGCAGCTTGGACCTGACAGGGCAAGGCAATCAGCCCCAGCATTTT
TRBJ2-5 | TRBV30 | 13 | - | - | CAWSVEAKETQYF | TGTGCCTGGAGTGTGGAGGCCAAAGAGACCCAGTACTTC
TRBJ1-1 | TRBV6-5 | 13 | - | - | CASSTWGHTEAFF | TGTGCCAGCAGCACATGGGGGCACACTGAAGCTTTCTTT
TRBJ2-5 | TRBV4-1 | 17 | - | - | CASSQILRARGQETQYF | TGCGCCAGCAGCCAGATTTTACGAGCGCGGGGTCAAGAGACCCAGTACTTC
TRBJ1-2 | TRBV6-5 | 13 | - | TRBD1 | CASSPDRVAGYTF | TGTGCCAGCTCCCCGGACAGGGTCGCTGGCTACACCTTC
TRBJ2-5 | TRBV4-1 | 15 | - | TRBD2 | CASSQDPSGLWTQYF | TGCGCCAGCAGCCAAGATCCTAGCGGGCTCTGGACCCAGTACTTC
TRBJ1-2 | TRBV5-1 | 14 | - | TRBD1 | CASSTTGQGGGYTF | TGCGCCAGCAGCACGACAGGACAGGGCGGGGGCTACACCTTC
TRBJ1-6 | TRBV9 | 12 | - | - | CASSPGGGSLHF | TGTGCCAGCAGCCCGGGCGGGGGAAGCCTCCACTTT
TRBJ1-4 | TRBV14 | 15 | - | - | CASSPYFATNEKLFF | TGTGCCAGCAGCCCCTACTTTGCAACTAATGAAAAACTGTTTTTT
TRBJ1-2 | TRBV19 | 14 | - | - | CASSFRAANYGYTF | TGTGCCAGTAGTTTCAGGGCAGCTAACTATGGCTACACCTTC
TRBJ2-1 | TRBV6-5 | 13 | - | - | CASSYLQHNEQFF | TGTGCCAGCAGTTACTTACAGCACAATGAGCAGTTCTTC
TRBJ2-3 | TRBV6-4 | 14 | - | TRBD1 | CASSYTGERDTQYF | TGTGCCAGCAGTTATACAGGGGAAAGGGATACGCAGTATTTT
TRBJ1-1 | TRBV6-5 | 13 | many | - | CASSYSWLTEAFF | TGTGCCAGCAGTTACTCGTGGCTTACTGAAGCTTTCTTT
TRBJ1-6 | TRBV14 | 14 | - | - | CASSQVGRGTPLHF | TGTGCCAGCAGCCAAGTTGGGCGAGGGACACCCCTCCACTTT
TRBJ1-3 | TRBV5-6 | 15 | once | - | CASSLAQGGENTIYF | TGTGCCAGCAGCTTGGCCCAGGGAGGTGAAAACACCATATATTTT
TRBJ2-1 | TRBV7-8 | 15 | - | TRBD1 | CASSLWDRVIDEQFF | TGTGCCAGCAGCTTGTGGGACAGGGTGATTGATGAGCAGTTCTTC
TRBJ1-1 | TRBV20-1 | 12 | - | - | CSASTVNTEAFF | TGCAGTGCTAGTACAGTGAACACTGAAGCTTTCTTT
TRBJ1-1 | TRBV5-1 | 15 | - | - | CASSLAFSDMTEAFF | TGCGCCAGCAGCTTGGCTTTCTCGGACATGACTGAAGCTTTCTTT
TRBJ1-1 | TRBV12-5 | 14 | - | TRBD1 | CASGLALQGAEAFF | TGTGCTAGTGGTTTGGCCCTCCAGGGGGCTGAAGCTTTCTTT
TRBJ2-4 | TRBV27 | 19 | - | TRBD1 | CASSAGTVVIGGAKNIQYF | TGTGCCAGCAGTGCCGGGACAGTGGTCATTGGCGGGGCCAAAAACATTCAGTACTTC
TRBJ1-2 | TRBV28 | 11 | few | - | CATTSNYGYTF | TGTGCCACCACATCTAACTATGGCTACACCTTC
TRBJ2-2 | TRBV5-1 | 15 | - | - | CASSPWGHNTGELFF | TGCGCCAGCAGCCCCTGGGGACACAACACCGGGGAGCTGTTTTTT
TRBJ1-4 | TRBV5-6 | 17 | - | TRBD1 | CASSLETGGKSNEKLFF | TGTGCCAGCAGCTTGGAGACAGGGGGTAAGAGTAATGAAAAACTGTTTTTT
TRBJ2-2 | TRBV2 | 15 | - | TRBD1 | CASKPQGPGTGELFF | TGTGCCAGCAAACCACAGGGGCCGGGCACCGGGGAGCTGTTTTTT
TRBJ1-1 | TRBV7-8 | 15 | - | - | CASGIAGQMNTEAFF | TGTGCCAGCGGTATCGCCGGACAGATGAACACTGAAGCTTTCTTT
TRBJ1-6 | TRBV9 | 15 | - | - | CASSVNQGRNSPLHF | TGTGCCAGCAGCGTAAATCAGGGTCGAAATTCACCCCTCCACTTT
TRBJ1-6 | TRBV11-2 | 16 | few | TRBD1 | CASSPRTGKGDSPLHF | TGTGCCAGCAGCCCCCGGACAGGGAAGGGCGACTCACCCCTCCACTTT
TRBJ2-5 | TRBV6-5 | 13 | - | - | CASKPGDQETQYF | TGTGCCAGCAAGCCGGGGGACCAAGAGACCCAGTACTTC
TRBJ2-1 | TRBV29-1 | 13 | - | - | CSVSRTGLNEQFF | TGCAGCGTTTCTAGAACAGGCCTGAATGAGCAGTTCTTC
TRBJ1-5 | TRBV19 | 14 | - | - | CASNFQGFNQPQHF | TGTGCCAGTAACTTCCAGGGGTTCAATCAGCCCCAGCATTTT
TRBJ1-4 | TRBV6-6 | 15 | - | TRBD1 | CASSHTGATNEKLFF | TGTGCCAGCAGTCACACAGGGGCAACTAATGAAAAACTGTTTTTT